A selection of T cell receptor beta chains follows, all from one sample in a study of response to subunit inactivated influenza vaccine. TCRdb used MiXCR to reprocess the RT-PCR reads, holding one entry per CDR3 protein. The table has around 750,000 distinct CDR3 sequences, roughly 20% seen once; the top ten hold roughly a tenth. The source was PBMCs from blood, collected around 5 days after vaccination. Receptor source: a man in his fifties or sixties who received an inactivated influenza vaccine. Both conserved end residues are part of each CDR3. Each record gives: V gene, clone size, J gene, D gene, CDR3 DNA, CDR3 protein. D genes are given only for firm matches. Expanded clones get a size class; other rows say once, few or many, or leave the size out.

V: TRBV20-1; size: few; J: TRBJ2-1; D: -; DNA: TGCAGTGCCGTACAGGGAGAAATTTACAATGAGCAGTTCTTC; CDR3: CSAVQGEIYNEQFF
V: TRBV20-1; size: few; J: TRBJ2-5; D: -; DNA: TGCAGTGCTCCCAATCCCGGGTTAGCGTTAGTCCAGTACTTC; CDR3: CSAPNPGLALVQYF
V: TRBV12-3/TRBV12-4; size: -; J: TRBJ2-7; D: -; DNA: TGTGCCAGCAGTCCCGACCACTCCTACGAGCAGTACTTC; CDR3: CASSPDHSYEQYF
V: TRBV5-6; size: many; J: TRBJ2-4; D: TRBD1; DNA: TGTGCCAGCAGCTTCGGACAGGGGTTCGTAATCAGCAAAAACATTCAGTACTTC; CDR3: CASSFGQGFVISKNIQYF
V: TRBV10-3; size: few; J: TRBJ2-3; D: -; DNA: TGTGCCATCGGACTGGGGGGGGCCGGCACAGATACGCAGTATTTT; CDR3: CAIGLGGAGTDTQYF
V: TRBV6-1; size: -; J: TRBJ2-7; D: TRBD1; DNA: TGTGCCAGCAGACCCGGGACAGCCAGTTACGAGCAGTACTTC; CDR3: CASRPGTASYEQYF
V: TRBV5-1; size: -; J: TRBJ2-7; D: TRBD1; DNA: TGCGCCAGCAGCCTCGGGACAGGGGGCATCCACGAGCAGTACTTC; CDR3: CASSLGTGGIHEQYF
V: TRBV7-2; size: few; J: TRBJ2-5; D: -; DNA: TGTGCCAGCAGCTTAGTCTCTGGGTTTTTGGGGACCCAGTACTTC; CDR3: CASSLVSGFLGTQYF
V: TRBV20-1; size: many; J: TRBJ2-1; D: -; DNA: TGCAGTGCTAGACAGGGAGGTTTTCAGGCTGAGCAGTTCTTC; CDR3: CSARQGGFQAEQFF
V: TRBV18; size: -; J: TRBJ2-6; D: -; DNA: TGTGCCAGCTCACCAAGTGGGGGCACTGGGGCCAACGTCCTGACTTTC; CDR3: CASSPSGGTGANVLTF
V: TRBV7-9; size: few; J: TRBJ2-1; D: -; DNA: TGTGCCAGCAGCACCCAAGGGACCTCCTACAATGAGCAGTTCTTC; CDR3: CASSTQGTSYNEQFF
V: TRBV12-3/TRBV12-4; size: many; J: TRBJ1-1; D: -; DNA: TGTGCCAGCAGTTTTTTTGGAGGGAACACTGAAGCTTTCTTT; CDR3: CASSFFGGNTEAFF
V: TRBV5-1; size: -; J: TRBJ1-2; D: -; DNA: TGCGCCAGCAGCTCGGGGGGTACAGGGTCGTTCGTGAGCTACACCTTC; CDR3: CASSSGGTGSFVSYTF
V: TRBV9; size: few; J: TRBJ2-2; D: -; DNA: TGTGCCAGCAGCGTATTCGCCGGAACCGGGGAGCTGTTTTTT; CDR3: CASSVFAGTGELFF
V: TRBV2; size: -; J: TRBJ2-3; D: -; DNA: TGTGCCAGCTCCAACGGGCAGGGAAGCACAGATACGCAGTATTTT; CDR3: CASSNGQGSTDTQYF
V: TRBV21-1; size: many; J: TRBJ2-7; D: -; DNA: TGTGCCAGCAGTGGGGGCCGCTACGAGCAGTACTTC; CDR3: CASSGGRYEQYF
V: TRBV4-3; size: -; J: TRBJ1-3; D: TRBD1; DNA: TGCGCCAGCAGCCAAGAGAACAGGGGAGTGGGGACCATATATTTT; CDR3: CASSQENRGVGTIYF
V: TRBV12-3/TRBV12-4; size: -; J: TRBJ2-5; D: -; DNA: TGTGCCAGCAGTTCCCCAACCTCGGGTCAAGAGACCCAGTACTTC; CDR3: CASSSPTSGQETQYF
V: TRBV11-1; size: -; J: TRBJ1-1; D: TRBD1; DNA: TGTGCCAGCAGCAATTCCGGACAGGGGAACACTGAAGCTTTCTTT; CDR3: CASSNSGQGNTEAFF
V: TRBV3-1; size: few; J: TRBJ1-6; D: TRBD1; DNA: TGTGCCAGCAGCCAATCAACAGGGACAGATAATTCACCCCTCCACTTT; CDR3: CASSQSTGTDNSPLHF
V: TRBV6-2/TRBV6-3; size: once; J: TRBJ2-1; D: TRBD2; DNA: TGTGCCAGCAGTTCACCTCGACTAAATCTAGCGGGGGGTTACAATGAGCAGTTCTTC; CDR3: CASSSPRLNLAGGYNEQFF
V: TRBV7-3; size: -; J: TRBJ2-1; D: -; DNA: TGTGCCAGCAGCGAGGACGTGTATCCGTATGAGCAGTTCTTC; CDR3: CASSEDVYPYEQFF
V: TRBV7-2; size: few; J: TRBJ1-3; D: -; DNA: TGTGCCAGCAGCCCCAGGGTGGGGGCGAGAAACACCATATATTTT; CDR3: CASSPRVGARNTIYF
V: TRBV28; size: -; J: TRBJ2-1; D: -; DNA: TGTGCCAGCAGTTTCCAGGGATCTAACTACAATGAGCAGTTCTTC; CDR3: CASSFQGSNYNEQFF
V: TRBV7-9; size: many; J: TRBJ2-1; D: -; DNA: TGTGCCAGCAGCTTAGCGCTGGGCAGGGTACATGAGCAGTTCTTC; CDR3: CASSLALGRVHEQFF
V: TRBV28; size: -; J: TRBJ2-1; D: -; DNA: TGTGCCAGCAGTTTCCCGAGCTCCGGAGAGCAGTTCTTC; CDR3: CASSFPSSGEQFF
V: TRBV2; size: few; J: TRBJ2-7; D: TRBD2; DNA: TGTGCCTTACGGCTAGCGGGAGGTAGCTCCTACGAGCAGTACTTC; CDR3: CALRLAGGSSYEQYF
V: TRBV12-3/TRBV12-4; size: -; J: TRBJ1-5; D: TRBD1; DNA: TGTGCCAGCAGTTCGCCCGGGACAGGGGGCGATCAGCCCCAGCATTTT; CDR3: CASSSPGTGGDQPQHF
V: TRBV29-1; size: -; J: TRBJ1-1; D: TRBD1; DNA: TGCAGCGTTGCACTTAGAGAGGTTCAGGGGGACACTGAAGCTTTCTTT; CDR3: CSVALREVQGDTEAFF
V: TRBV3-1; size: -; J: TRBJ1-6; D: -; DNA: TGTGCCACCGAGGAAGCCGGTTCACCCCTCCACTTT; CDR3: CATEEAGSPLHF
V: TRBV10-3; size: -; J: TRBJ2-7; D: TRBD2; DNA: TGTGCCATCAGTGAGTCAGCGGGGGGTACCTACGAGCAGTACTTC; CDR3: CAISESAGGTYEQYF
V: TRBV12-3/TRBV12-4; size: few; J: TRBJ2-2; D: -; DNA: TGTGCCAGCACCCCGCACGTTGGGGGCGACGGGGAGCTGTTTTTT; CDR3: CASTPHVGGDGELFF
V: TRBV20-1; size: few; J: TRBJ2-5; D: -; DNA: TGCAGTGCTAGAGATTGGGGGAACCTACAAGAGACCCAGTACTTC; CDR3: CSARDWGNLQETQYF
V: TRBV7-2; size: few; J: TRBJ2-3; D: -; DNA: TGTGCCAGCAGCTTAGGGCGGGACCCAGCGGATACGCAGTATTTT; CDR3: CASSLGRDPADTQYF
V: TRBV12-3/TRBV12-4; size: many; J: TRBJ2-5; D: TRBD1; DNA: TGTGCCAGCAGACGAGGGACAGAAGAGACCCAGTACTTC; CDR3: CASRRGTEETQYF
V: TRBV28; size: -; J: TRBJ2-2; D: -; DNA: TGTGCCAGCAGTTCCTCAGACTGGGGGACCGGGGAGCTGTTTTTT; CDR3: CASSSSDWGTGELFF
V: TRBV20-1; size: few; J: TRBJ2-7; D: -; DNA: TGCAGTGCTAGAGACCCAGGGATCTACCCCTACGAGCAGTACTTC; CDR3: CSARDPGIYPYEQYF
V: TRBV6-5; size: -; J: TRBJ2-4; D: -; DNA: TGTGCCAGCAGTTACGGGGGCATTCAGTACTTC; CDR3: CASSYGGIQYF
V: TRBV10-3; size: -; J: TRBJ2-7; D: -; DNA: TGTGCCATCAGTGAGCGGAGGAACGAGCAGTACTTC; CDR3: CAISERRNEQYF
V: TRBV5-6; size: many; J: TRBJ1-5; D: -; DNA: TGTGCCAGCAGTCTTTACAGGGGCAATCAGCCCCAGCATTTT; CDR3: CASSLYRGNQPQHF
V: TRBV4-2; size: -; J: TRBJ2-3; D: -; DNA: TGTGCCAGCAGCCAAGATTGGCAGGGGAGAGATACGCAGTATTTT; CDR3: CASSQDWQGRDTQYF